This TCR beta chain was captured by sequencing in a study of OX40 agonist ivuxolimab in advanced cancers. Repertoires were generated with immunoSEQ multiplex PCR, while TCRdb's copy carries only in-frame clones and drops some. The table includes 50,000 to 70,000 clones, about 93% detected once. V was shortened by 3 bases and J by 3 bases, with 9 bases between the two germline ends. Germline V lookup: CDR1 SGHAT, CDR2 FQNNGV. The CDR3 length is 13 residues. This receptor was obtained from an adult with an advanced solid tumor such as melanoma, head and neck, liver or kidney cancer. The sequences come from CD4+ or CD8+ T cells sorted from blood, collected in a trial of the OX40 agonist ivuxolimab. V gene TRBV11-2 combines with J gene TRBJ2-7, with a possible D match to TRBD1 (6 bases). This chain's CDR3 is CASSFGQNYEQYF. The CDR3 coding sequence is TGTGCCAGCAGCTTCGGACAGAACTACGAGCAGTACTTC.